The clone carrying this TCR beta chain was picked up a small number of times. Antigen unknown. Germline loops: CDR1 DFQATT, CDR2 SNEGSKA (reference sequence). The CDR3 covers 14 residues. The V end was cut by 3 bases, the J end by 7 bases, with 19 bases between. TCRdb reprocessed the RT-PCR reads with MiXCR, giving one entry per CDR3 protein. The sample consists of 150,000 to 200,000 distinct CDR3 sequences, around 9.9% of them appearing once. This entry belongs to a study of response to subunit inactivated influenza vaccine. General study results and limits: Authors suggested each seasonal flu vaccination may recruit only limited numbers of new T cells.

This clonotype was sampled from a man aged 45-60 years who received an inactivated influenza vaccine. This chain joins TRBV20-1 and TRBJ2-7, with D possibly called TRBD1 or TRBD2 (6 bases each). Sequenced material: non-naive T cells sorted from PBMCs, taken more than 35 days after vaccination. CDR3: CSASKRGPLAEQYF. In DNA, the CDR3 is TGCAGTGCTAGTAAACGGGGGCCCTTGGCGGAGCAGTACTTC.